The clone carrying this T cell receptor (beta chain) was picked up a small number of times. The germline V gene encodes CDR1 SGHTA and CDR2 FQGNSA. The CDR3 loop spans 14 amino acids. The V end lost 5 bases, the J end lost 3 bases, and 10 bases lay between the germline ends. This sample was taken from a study of spatial heterogeneity in lung cancer. TCRdb analysed the 5' RACE reads with MiXCR anew, one entry per CDR3 protein. The sample includes about 16,000 distinct CDR3 sequences, approximately 6.8% seen only once; the top ten take about 26%. Time point described: blood at routine non-recurrence follow-up after resection.

This TCR was sampled from a male donor with early-stage non-small cell lung cancer. The gene calls are TRBV7-2 and TRBJ2-2; no firm D call. The source material was PBMCs, sampled at follow-up. The CDR3 loop reads CASSLTGYTGELFF. Written as DNA, the CDR3 is TGTGCCAGCAGCCTCACGGGCTACACCGGGGAGCTGTTTTTT.